The clone carrying this T cell receptor beta chain was seen once. The data belong to a study of shared clonotypes between healthy human individuals. Germline assignment: CDR1 SGHDN and CDR2 FVKESK. This CDR3 is 14 amino acids long. Trimming left V 0 bases short and J 6 bases short, with 9 bases between. Replicate PCRs for unsorted PBMC used roughly 300 ng DNA (roughly 30,000 T cell genomes). On ten immunoSEQ deep assay plates, unsorted PBMC DNA was sequenced. Assay used: immunoSEQ multiplex PCR; TCRdb lists only in-frame clones, some missing. The sample shows roughly 490,000 clones, around 80% of them seen only once.

The source is a woman aged 40 to 49 in good health. Some clones in this sample may be carry-over from other donors' samples. The chain carries TRBV14 and TRBJ2-1; D unclear. Material for sequencing was PBMCs. CDR3 sequence reads: CASSQDFWVNEQFF. CDR3 DNA sequence: TGTGCCAGCAGCCAAGATTTCTGGGTCAATGAGCAGTTCTTC.